Shown below are 28 T cell receptor beta chains from a single sample sequenced in a study of blood T cell repertoires in COVID-19. Assay: immunoSEQ multiplex PCR; the TCRdb copy retains only in-frame clones and omits some. In the table there are fewer than 250,000 clones, roughly 83% of which are singletons. Material: peripheral blood. These TCRs come from a woman aged 65 to 85 with active or convalescent COVID-19.

The chain couples TRBV5-6 to TRBJ1-4; unclear D gene. Germline CDR1 reads SGHDT; CDR2 reads YYEEEE. This CDR3 is built from 15 residues. V dropped 0 bases and J dropped 8 bases, with 14 bases sitting between them. The CDR3: CASSLARKGGEKLFF. CDR3 coding DNA: TGTGCCAGCAGCTTGGCCAGGAAAGGTGGAGAAAAACTGTTTTTT. The complete variable domain, with remaining parts taken from reference TRBV5-6 and TRBJ1-4, reads DAGVTQSPTHLIKTRGQQVTLRCSPKSGHDTVSWYQQALGQGPQFIFQYYEEEERQRGNFPDRFSGHQFPNYSSELNVNALLLGDSALYLCASSLARKGGEKLFFGSGTQLSVL.

The V gene is TRBV4-2, the J gene TRBJ1-5; D ambiguous. This CDR3 contains 14 residues. Trimming took off 1 base at V and 2 bases at J, with 6 bases between the two ends. Looked up from germline, CDR1 is LGHNA and CDR2 is YNFKEQ. The CDR3 protein is CASSQGEGNQPQHF. CDR3 nucleotides: TGTGCCAGCAGCCAAGGGGAGGGCAATCAGCCCCAGCATTTT.

The chain recombines TRBV6-5 with TRBJ2-1; possibly TRBD1 for D (6 bases). CDR1 MNHEY and CDR2 SVGAGI come from the germline V gene. The CDR3 loop spans 14 amino acids. The ends were cut back, 10 bases at V and 16 bases at J, with 29 bases in the middle. Here the CDR3 DNA reads TGTGCCACCGCACCAAAAATAGACAGGCTATCCTTATTCTTC. Its protein is CATAPKIDRLSLFF.

The V call is TRBV5-4, the J call TRBJ2-3, with D uncertain. The V end lost 0 bases, the J end lost 0 bases, and 5 bases lay between the germline ends. The length of the CDR3 is 14 residues. Germline CDR1 is SGHNT and CDR2 is YYREEE (reference sequence). The CDR3 region is CASSLDSSTDTQYF. The CDR3 nucleotides read TGTGCCAGCAGCTTGGACAGTAGCACAGATACGCAGTATTTT.

The rearrangement joins TRBV28 to TRBJ2-1, with D uncertain. The CDR3 totals 14 residues. From germline, CDR1 is MDHEN and CDR2 SYDVKM. The V and J ends lost 6 bases and 5 bases respectively, with 14 bases between them. The CDR3 loop reads CASRGGSDHNEQFF. In DNA, the CDR3 is TGTGCCAGCAGGGGTGGCAGCGACCACAATGAGCAGTTCTTC.

The sample holds one count of this clone. The chain links TRBV18 to TRBJ2-7; D gene unclear. Trimming took off 0 bases at V and 3 bases at J, with 9 bases between the two ends. CDR1 is KGHSH, CDR2 LQKENI, per germline. The CDR3 is 14 amino acids. This CDR3 is CASSPPERRYEQYF. In DNA form, the CDR3 reads TGTGCCAGCTCACCACCGGAGAGACGCTACGAGCAGTACTTC.

This clone was found once. This chain links TRBV3-1 (or the pseudogene TRBV3-2) with TRBJ2-2; possibly TRBD2 for D (5 bases). V lost 4 bases, J lost 3 bases, and 12 bases lay in between. There are 15 residues in the CDR3. CDR1 is LGHDT and CDR2 is YNNKEL in the germline V gene (reference sequence). Here the CDR3 DNA reads TGTGCCAGCAGCCCCCTCCCGGGATACACCGGGGAGCTGTTTTTT. Protein: CASSPLPGYTGELFF.

The chain has TRBV2 and TRBJ2-1; 11 bases agree with TRBD2. Germline loops: CDR1 SNHLY, CDR2 FYNNEI. After removal of 7 bases from V and 5 bases from J, the junction contained 7 bases not matched to a gene. The CDR3 extends over 15 amino acids. The CDR3 sequence is CASIPLAGGNNEQFF. DNA of the CDR3: TGTGCCAGCATCCCCCTAGCGGGGGGAAACAATGAGCAGTTCTTC.

This clone was seen a single time. The V and J genes are TRBV11-3 and TRBJ1-1; the match to TRBD1 covers 7 bases. V lost 2 bases to trimming and J lost 1 base; unmatched junction nucleotides: 1. The CDR3 consists of 14 residues. Germline CDR1 SGHNT, CDR2 YENEEA. CDR3 amino acids: CASSLRGRNTEAFF. The CDR3 DNA follows: TGTGCCAGCAGCTTAAGGGGGCGGAACACTGAAGCTTTCTTT.

The chain recombines TRBV11-2 with TRBJ1-1; 7 bases align to TRBD1. The ends lost 1 base at V and 8 bases at J; junction bases unmatched: 4. This CDR3 is built from 13 residues. The germline V gene has CDR1 SGHAT and CDR2 FQNNGV. The CDR3 DNA reads as TGTGCCAGCAGCTTAGCCTCGACAGGGGAAGCTTTCTTT. Amino acid sequence: CASSLASTGEAFF.

The chain employs TRBV19 and TRBJ2-2; 9 nucleotides match TRBD1. The germline CDR1 and CDR2 sequences are LNHDA and SQIVND (reference sequence). CDR3 length: 16 amino acids. J was trimmed by 6 bases and V by 7 bases; bases with no gene match: 12. CDR3 protein: CASTHWGQGGAGELFF. CDR3 bases: TGTGCCAGTACCCATTGGGGACAGGGCGGCGCCGGGGAGCTGTTTTTT.

This chain uses TRBV12-3 or TRBV12-4 with TRBJ1-1; 7 positions agree with TRBD1. The CDR3 is 13 amino acids. J lost 6 bases, V lost 6 bases, and 7 bases had no gene match. In DNA, the CDR3 is TGTGCCAGCAGGCAGGGGGTAGGAGCTGAAGCTTTCTTT. This gives the protein CASRQGVGAEAFF.

V and J are TRBV3-1 (or the pseudogene TRBV3-2) and TRBJ1-3; D is unclear. The V gene's germline CDR1 is LGHDT and CDR2 YNNKEL (reference sequence). The CDR3 has 14 residues. Trimming took off 3 bases at V and 8 bases at J, with 14 bases between the two ends. The CDR3: CASSQPYSPDTIYF. The CDR3 bases are TGTGCCAGCAGCCAGCCGTATAGTCCGGACACCATATATTTT.

The rearrangement uses TRBV5-1 and TRBJ2-7; D may be TRBD2 (7 bases). Trimming shortened V by 2 bases and J by 6 bases, and 18 bases separated the two germline ends. Germline V gene data show CDR1 as SGHRS and CDR2 as YFSETQ. The CDR3 is made up of 15 amino acids. CDR3 DNA sequence: TGCGCCAGCAGCTTCAGCGTGGCAGGGGAGGGCGAGCAGTACTTC. Translation gives CASSFSVAGEGEQYF.

This clone was seen a single time. This CDR3 is CASPPRGGYYTDTQYF. CDR3 coding DNA: TGTGCCAGCCCCCCTAGGGGCGGTTATTACACAGATACGCAGTATTTT. V usage is TRBV28 and J usage is TRBJ2-3; TRBD1 is a possible D gene (5 bases). Germline loops: CDR1 MDHEN, CDR2 SYDVKM. The CDR3 is made up of 16 amino acids. V lost 8 bases, J lost 2 bases, and 20 bases lay in between.

The rearrangement uses TRBV18 and TRBJ2-6; D is uncertain. The CDR3 sequence is 14 residues long. With 4 bases removed from V and 2 bases from J, the gap between germline ends came to 6 bases. CDR1 and CDR2 from the germline V gene are KGHSH and LQKENI. The CDR3 sequence is CASSHGAGANVLTF. The CDR3 DNA sequence: TGTGCCAGCTCACATGGAGCTGGGGCCAACGTCCTGACTTTC.

This clone appeared a few times. The chain uses TRBV4-1 and TRBJ1-3; no reliable D call. CDR3 length: 14 residues. Deletions cut 4 bases from V and 6 bases from J, with 13 bases between. Looked up from germline, CDR1 is MGHRA and CDR2 is YSYEKL. The CDR3 DNA follows: TGCGCCAGCAGCCGAGGCCTCTTAGAAAACACCATATATTTT. Its protein product is CASSRGLLENTIYF.

The V gene is TRBV11-3, the J gene TRBJ2-7, with D maybe TRBD2 (6 bases). Germline assignment: CDR1 SGHNT and CDR2 YENEEA. The CDR3 runs 13 residues. Between the trimmed V and J ends, which lost 0 bases and 9 bases, there was a span of 12 bases. The CDR3 coding sequence is TGTGCCAGCAGCTTAGATCCAGGAGGGAGGCAGTACTTC. Protein: CASSLDPGGRQYF. Looking up the rest from reference TRBV11-3 and TRBJ2-7 gives the full variable domain: EAGVVQSPRYKIIEKKQPVAFWCNPISGHNTLYWYLQNLGQGPELLIRYENEEAVDDSQLPKDRFSAERLKGVDSTLKIQPAELGDSAVYLCASSLDPGGRQYFGPGTRLTVT.

This clone is a singleton in its sample. The chain couples TRBV9 to TRBJ2-3; TRBD1 might be the D (5 bases). V lost 2 bases, J lost 4 bases, and 11 bases lay in between. Germline V gene sequence: CDR1 SGDLS, CDR2 YYNGEE. This CDR3 has 14 residues. As DNA, the CDR3 is TGTGCCAGCAGCGTCGCCAAGGGGCCAGATACGCAGTATTTT. As protein: CASSVAKGPDTQYF.

The V gene is TRBV21-1, the J gene TRBJ1-2; the DNA was not compared with TRBD1, the D call given in the table. TRBV21-1 is tagged as a pseudogene. This CDR3 is built from 17 residues. CDR3 region: CASSKVATGGIGYGYTF. CDR3 sequence (DNA): TGTGCCAGCAGCAAAGTGGCGACAGGGGGCATTGGGTATGGCTACACCTTC.

As concerns this clone: The sample holds other DNA sequences that translate to the same CDR3. The chain recombines TRBV18 with TRBJ1-2; D unresolved. CDR3 size: 13 residues. The germline gives CDR1 KGHSH, CDR2 LQKENI. Trimming stripped 3 bases from V and 2 bases from J, with 7 bases between. In DNA form, the CDR3 reads TGTGCCAGCTCACCTACGGGGAACTATGGCTACACCTTC. This translates into CASSPTGNYGYTF.

The chain recombines TRBV6-1 with TRBJ2-7; 7 bases agree with TRBD1. The CDR3 spans 15 residues. Looked up from germline, CDR1 is MNHNS and CDR2 is SASEGT. J gave up 4 bases and V 3 bases, and 9 bases lay outside the gene matches. CDR3 nucleotide sequence: TGTGCCAGCAGTGAGTGGGACAGCCTAACTTACGAGCAGTACTTC. Amino acid sequence: CASSEWDSLTYEQYF.

This chain connects TRBV4-2 to TRBJ2-3; D gene ambiguous. CDR1 LGHNA and CDR2 YNFKEQ come from the germline V gene. V was trimmed by 1 base and J by 3 bases, leaving 8 bases between them. This CDR3 region has 14 residues. The CDR3 DNA is TGTGCCAGCAGCCAAGGGGCCGTTACAGATACGCAGTATTTT. Translation gives CASSQGAVTDTQYF.

V is TRBV9 and J is TRBJ2-3, with 9 bases fitting TRBD2. The trim removed 1 base at V and 4 bases at J, leaving 4 bases unmatched. CDR1 SGDLS and CDR2 YYNGEE come from the germline V gene. This CDR3 comprises 15 residues. The CDR3 DNA reads TGTGCCAGCAGCGTACTGACTAGCGGCTCAGATACGCAGTATTTT. Translation gives CASSVLTSGSDTQYF. The entire variable domain, with the rest obtained from reference TRBV9 and TRBJ2-3, is as follows: DSGVTQTPKHLITATGQRVTLRCSPRSGDLSVYWYQQSLDQGLQFLIQYYNGEERAKGNILERFSAQQFPDLHSELNLSSLELGDSALYFCASSVLTSGSDTQYFGPGTRLTVL.

This clone has only a few counts. The chain joins TRBV30 to TRBJ1-5, with 8 nucleotides matching TRBD1. There are 13 residues in the CDR3. V shed 4 bases, J shed 3 bases, and the junction held 2 bases outside the gene matches. In germline, CDR1 is GTSNPN, CDR2 SVGIG (reference sequence). The DNA of the CDR3 is TGTGCCTGGAAGGACAGGGCCAATCAGCCCCAGCATTTT. Protein: CAWKDRANQPQHF.

The chain has TRBV6-5 and TRBJ1-1, with a tentative D call TRBD1 (5 bases). V was cut by 6 bases and J by 1 base, with 9 bases left in between. The CDR3 sequence is 13 residues long. Germline values: CDR1 MNHEY, CDR2 SVGAGI. CDR3 protein: CASRPGWNTEAFF. DNA of the CDR3: TGTGCCAGCAGACCAGGGTGGAACACTGAAGCTTTCTTT.

The chain recombines TRBV2 with TRBJ1-5; D perhaps matches TRBD1 (6 bases). V was pared by 5 bases and J by 2 bases, with 13 bases between. Looked up from germline, CDR1 is SNHLY and CDR2 is FYNNEI. The CDR3 contains 15 residues. CDR3 loop: CASSTSRGGNQPQHF. Written as DNA, the CDR3 is TGTGCCAGCAGTACAAGCAGGGGTGGCAATCAGCCCCAGCATTTT.

This chain joins TRBV2 and TRBJ2-1; D might be TRBD2 (6 bases). Germline V gene lookup returns CDR1 SNHLY and CDR2 FYNNEI. There are 14 residues in the CDR3. With 2 bases removed from V and 8 bases from J, the gap between germline ends came to 13 bases. The CDR3 protein is CASSELILADEQFF. The CDR3 region has the DNA TGTGCCAGCAGTGAATTGATACTAGCAGATGAGCAGTTCTTC.